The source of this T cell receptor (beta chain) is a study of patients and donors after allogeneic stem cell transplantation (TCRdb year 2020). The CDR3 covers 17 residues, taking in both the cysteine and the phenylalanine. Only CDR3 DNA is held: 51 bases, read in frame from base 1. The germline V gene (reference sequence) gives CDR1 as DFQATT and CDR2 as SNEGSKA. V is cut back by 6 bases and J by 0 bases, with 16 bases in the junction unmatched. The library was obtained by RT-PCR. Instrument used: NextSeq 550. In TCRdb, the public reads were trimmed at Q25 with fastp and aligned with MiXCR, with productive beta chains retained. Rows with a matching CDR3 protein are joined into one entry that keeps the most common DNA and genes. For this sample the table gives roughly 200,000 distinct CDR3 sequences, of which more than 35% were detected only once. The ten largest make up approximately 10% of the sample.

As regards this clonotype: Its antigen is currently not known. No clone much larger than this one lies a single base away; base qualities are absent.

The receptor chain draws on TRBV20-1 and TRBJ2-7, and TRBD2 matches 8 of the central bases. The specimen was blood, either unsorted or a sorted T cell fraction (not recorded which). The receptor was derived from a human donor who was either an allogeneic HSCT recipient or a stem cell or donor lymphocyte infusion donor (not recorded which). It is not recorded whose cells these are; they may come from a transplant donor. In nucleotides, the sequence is TGCAGTGCCGAGGGGCCAGCGGGGGTCTCCTCCTCCTACGAGCAGTACTTC. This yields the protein CSAEGPAGVSSSYEQYF.